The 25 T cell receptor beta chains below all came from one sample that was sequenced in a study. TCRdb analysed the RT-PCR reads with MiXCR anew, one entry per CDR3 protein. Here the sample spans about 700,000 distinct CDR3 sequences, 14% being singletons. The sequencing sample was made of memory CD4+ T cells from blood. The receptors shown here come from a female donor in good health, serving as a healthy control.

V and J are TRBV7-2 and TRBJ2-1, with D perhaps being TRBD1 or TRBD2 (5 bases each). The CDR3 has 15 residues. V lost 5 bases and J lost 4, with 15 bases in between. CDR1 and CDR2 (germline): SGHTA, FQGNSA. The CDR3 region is CASSPGAGLYNEQFF. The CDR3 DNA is TGTGCCAGCAGCCCCGGGGCGGGTTTATACAATGAGCAGTTCTTC.

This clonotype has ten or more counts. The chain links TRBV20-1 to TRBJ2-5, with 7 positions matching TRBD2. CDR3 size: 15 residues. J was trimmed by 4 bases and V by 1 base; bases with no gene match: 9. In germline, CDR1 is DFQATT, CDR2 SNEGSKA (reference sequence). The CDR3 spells CSARVRGAGAETQYF. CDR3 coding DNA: TGCAGTGCTAGAGTGCGTGGGGCGGGAGCAGAGACCCAGTACTTC.

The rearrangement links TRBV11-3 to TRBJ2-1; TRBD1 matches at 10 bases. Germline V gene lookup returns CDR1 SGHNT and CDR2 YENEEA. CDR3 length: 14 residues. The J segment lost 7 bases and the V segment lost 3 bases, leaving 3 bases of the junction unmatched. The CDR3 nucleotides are TGTGCCAGCAGCTTCAGGACAGGGGGAAATGAGCAGTTCTTC. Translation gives CASSFRTGGNEQFF.

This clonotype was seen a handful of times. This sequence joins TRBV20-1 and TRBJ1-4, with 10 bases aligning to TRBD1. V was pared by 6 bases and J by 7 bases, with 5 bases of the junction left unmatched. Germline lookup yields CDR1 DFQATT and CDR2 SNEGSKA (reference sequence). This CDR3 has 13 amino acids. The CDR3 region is CSARGQGFEKLFF. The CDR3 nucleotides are TGCAGTGCGAGGGGACAGGGGTTTGAAAAACTGTTTTTT.

The CDR3: CASSQDAGGPDTQYF. DNA of the CDR3: TGTGCCAGCAGCCAAGATGCGGGAGGGCCAGATACGCAGTATTTT. The chain joins TRBV3-1 to TRBJ2-3, with 9 bases that match TRBD2. The CDR3 extends over 15 amino acids. The V gene's germline CDR1 is LGHDT and CDR2 YNNKEL (reference sequence). V trimming: 0 bases; J trimming: 4 bases; junction bases outside the gene matches: 2.

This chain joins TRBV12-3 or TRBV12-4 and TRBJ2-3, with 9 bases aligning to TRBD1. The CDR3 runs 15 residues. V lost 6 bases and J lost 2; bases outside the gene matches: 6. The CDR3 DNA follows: TGTGCCAGCAGAAGCCGGACAGGGGCCACAGATACGCAGTATTTT. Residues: CASRSRTGATDTQYF.

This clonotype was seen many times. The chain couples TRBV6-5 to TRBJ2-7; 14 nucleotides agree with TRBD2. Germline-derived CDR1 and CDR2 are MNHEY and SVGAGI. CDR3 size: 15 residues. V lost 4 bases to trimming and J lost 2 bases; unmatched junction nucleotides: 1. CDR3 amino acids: CASSSTSGRAYEQYF. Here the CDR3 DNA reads TGTGCCAGCAGTTCGACTAGCGGGAGGGCCTACGAGCAGTACTTC.

The CDR3 bases are TGTGCCAGCAGCTTAGACCTGCGGGAGTATGGAGAGACCCAGTACTTC. Its translation is CASSLDLREYGETQYF. This rearrangement joins TRBV7-2 to TRBJ2-5; TRBD2 matches at 7 bases. After removal of 1 base from V and 4 bases from J, the junction contained 9 bases not matched to a gene. There are 16 residues in the CDR3. CDR1 and CDR2 from the germline V gene are SGHTA and FQGNSA.

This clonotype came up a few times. The CDR3 DNA follows: TGTGCCAGCAGTTTTCCCGGGGAGGGCGAGCAGTACTTC. This gives the protein CASSFPGEGEQYF. The rearrangement links TRBV12-3 or TRBV12-4 to TRBJ2-7; 7 bases fit TRBD2. Unmatched junction bases numbered 5, after V lost 3 bases and J lost 6 bases. The length of the CDR3 is 13 residues.

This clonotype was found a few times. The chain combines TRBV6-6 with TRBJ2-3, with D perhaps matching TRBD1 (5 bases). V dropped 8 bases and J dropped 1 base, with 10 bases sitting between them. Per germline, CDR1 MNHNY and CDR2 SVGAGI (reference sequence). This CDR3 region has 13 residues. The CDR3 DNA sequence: TGTGCCAGCTGGGGCAGGGGCACAGATACGCAGTATTTT. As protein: CASWGRGTDTQYF.

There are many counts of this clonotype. The CDR3 DNA is TGTGCCAGCAGTTTACAACAGGGTGGTCAGCCCCAGCATTTT. Encoded protein: CASSLQQGGQPQHF. This chain connects TRBV12-3 or TRBV12-4 to TRBJ1-5; the D gene is possibly TRBD1 (6 bases). The CDR3 has 14 residues. V was clipped by 2 bases and J by 6 bases, with 11 bases between them.

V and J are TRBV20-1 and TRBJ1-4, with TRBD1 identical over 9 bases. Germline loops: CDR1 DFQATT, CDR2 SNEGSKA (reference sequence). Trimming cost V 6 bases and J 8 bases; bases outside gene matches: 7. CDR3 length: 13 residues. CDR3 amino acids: CSAPGQGFEKLFF. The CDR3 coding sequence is TGCAGTGCGCCGGGACAGGGATTCGAAAAACTGTTTTTT.

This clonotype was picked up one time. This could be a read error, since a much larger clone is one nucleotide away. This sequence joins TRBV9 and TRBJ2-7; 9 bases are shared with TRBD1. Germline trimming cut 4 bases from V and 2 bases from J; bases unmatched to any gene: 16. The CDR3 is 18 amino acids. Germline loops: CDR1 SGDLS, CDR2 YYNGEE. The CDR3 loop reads CASSPRTGALRGTYEQYF. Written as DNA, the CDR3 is TGTGCCAGCAGCCCCAGGACAGGGGCGCTCCGGGGAACCTACGAGCAGTACTTC. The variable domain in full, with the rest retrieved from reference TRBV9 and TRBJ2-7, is DSGVTQTPKHLITATGQRVTLRCSPRSGDLSVYWYQQSLDQGLQFLIQYYNGEERAKGNILERFSAQQFPDLHSELNLSSLELGDSALYFCASSPRTGALRGTYEQYFGPGTRLTVT.

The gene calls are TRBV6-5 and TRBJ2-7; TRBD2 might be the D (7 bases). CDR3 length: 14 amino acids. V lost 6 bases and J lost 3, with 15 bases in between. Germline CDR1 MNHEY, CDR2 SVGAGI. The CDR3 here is CASSPPGGHYEQYF. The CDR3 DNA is TGTGCCAGCAGCCCGCCCGGGGGGCACTACGAGCAGTACTTC.

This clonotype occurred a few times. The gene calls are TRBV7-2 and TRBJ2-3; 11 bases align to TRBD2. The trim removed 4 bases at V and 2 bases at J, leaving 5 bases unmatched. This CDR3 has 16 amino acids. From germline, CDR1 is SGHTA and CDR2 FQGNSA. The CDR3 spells CASSSLAGGVTDTQYF. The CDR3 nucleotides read TGTGCCAGCAGCTCCCTAGCGGGAGGAGTCACAGATACGCAGTATTTT.

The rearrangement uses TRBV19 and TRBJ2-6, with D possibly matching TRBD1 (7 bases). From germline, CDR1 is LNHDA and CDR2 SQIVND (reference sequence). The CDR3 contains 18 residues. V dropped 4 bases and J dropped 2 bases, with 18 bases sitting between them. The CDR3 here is CASSTETGRIPGANVLTF. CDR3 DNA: TGTGCCAGTAGTACGGAGACAGGGAGGATCCCTGGGGCCAACGTCCTGACTTTC.

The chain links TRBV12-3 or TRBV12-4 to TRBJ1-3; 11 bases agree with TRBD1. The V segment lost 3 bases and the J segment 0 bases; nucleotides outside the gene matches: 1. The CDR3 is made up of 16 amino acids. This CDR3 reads CASSLGTGGSGNTIYF. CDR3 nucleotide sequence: TGTGCCAGCAGTTTGGGGACAGGGGGCTCTGGAAACACCATATATTTT.

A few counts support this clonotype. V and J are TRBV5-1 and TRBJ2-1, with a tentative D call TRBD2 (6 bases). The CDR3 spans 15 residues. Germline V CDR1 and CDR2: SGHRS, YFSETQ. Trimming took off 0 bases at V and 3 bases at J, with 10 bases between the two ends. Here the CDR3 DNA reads TGCGCCAGCAGCTTGGCCGGGAGAGACTACAATGAGCAGTTCTTC. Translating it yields CASSLAGRDYNEQFF.

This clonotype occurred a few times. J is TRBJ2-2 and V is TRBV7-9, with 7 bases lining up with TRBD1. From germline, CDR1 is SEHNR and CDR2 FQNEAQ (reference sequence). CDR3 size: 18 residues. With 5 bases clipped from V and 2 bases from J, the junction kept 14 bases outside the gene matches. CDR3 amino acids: CASSEYGWAGGNTGELFF. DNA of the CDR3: TGTGCCAGCAGCGAGTATGGCTGGGCAGGGGGTAACACCGGGGAGCTGTTTTTT.

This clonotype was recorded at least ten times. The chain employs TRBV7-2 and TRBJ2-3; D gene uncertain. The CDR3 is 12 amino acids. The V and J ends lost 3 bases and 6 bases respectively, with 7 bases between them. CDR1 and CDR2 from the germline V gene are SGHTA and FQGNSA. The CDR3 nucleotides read TGTGCCAGCAGCTTTTTGGGGGATACGCAGTATTTT. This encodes CASSFLGDTQYF.

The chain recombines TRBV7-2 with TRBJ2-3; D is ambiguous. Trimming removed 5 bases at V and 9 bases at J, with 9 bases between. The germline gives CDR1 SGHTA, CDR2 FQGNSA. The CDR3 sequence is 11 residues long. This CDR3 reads CASSPQNTQYF. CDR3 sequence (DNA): TGTGCCAGCAGCCCCCAAAACACGCAGTATTTT. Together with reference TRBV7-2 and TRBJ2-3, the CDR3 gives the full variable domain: GAGVSQSPSNKVTEKGKDVELRCDPISGHTALYWYRQSLGQGLEFLIYFQGNSAPDKSGLPSDRFSAERTGGSVSTLTIQRTQQEDSAVYLCASSPQNTQYFGPGTRLTVL.

The CDR3 DNA sequence: TGTGCCAGCAGCCGCTCTAGCGGCAACACAGATACGCAGTATTTT. Protein sequence: CASSRSSGNTDTQYF. The chain carries TRBV5-4 and TRBJ2-3; 7 positions match TRBD2. Per germline, CDR1 SGHNT and CDR2 YYREEE (reference sequence). The CDR3 consists of 15 residues. V dropped 4 bases and J dropped 2; count of bases not matched to a gene: 7.

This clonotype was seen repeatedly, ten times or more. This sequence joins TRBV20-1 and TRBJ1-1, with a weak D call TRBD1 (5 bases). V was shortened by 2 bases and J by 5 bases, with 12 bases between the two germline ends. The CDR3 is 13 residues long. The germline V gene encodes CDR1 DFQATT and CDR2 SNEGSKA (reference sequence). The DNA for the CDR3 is TGCAGTGCTAGACCCCCAAGGGGTACTGAAGCTTTCTTT. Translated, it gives CSARPPRGTEAFF.

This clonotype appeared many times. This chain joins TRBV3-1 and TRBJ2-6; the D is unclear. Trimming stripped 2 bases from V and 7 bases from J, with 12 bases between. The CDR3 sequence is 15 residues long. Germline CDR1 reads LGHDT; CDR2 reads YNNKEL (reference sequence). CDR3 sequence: CASSQWNGDANVLTF. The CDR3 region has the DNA TGTGCCAGCAGCCAATGGAACGGCGACGCCAACGTCCTGACTTTC.

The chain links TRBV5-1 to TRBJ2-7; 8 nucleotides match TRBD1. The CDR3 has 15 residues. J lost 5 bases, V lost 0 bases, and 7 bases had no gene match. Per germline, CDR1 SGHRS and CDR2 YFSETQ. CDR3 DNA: TGCGCCAGCAGCTTGGTCAGGACAGGGTTCGACGAGCAGTACTTC. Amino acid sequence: CASSLVRTGFDEQYF.